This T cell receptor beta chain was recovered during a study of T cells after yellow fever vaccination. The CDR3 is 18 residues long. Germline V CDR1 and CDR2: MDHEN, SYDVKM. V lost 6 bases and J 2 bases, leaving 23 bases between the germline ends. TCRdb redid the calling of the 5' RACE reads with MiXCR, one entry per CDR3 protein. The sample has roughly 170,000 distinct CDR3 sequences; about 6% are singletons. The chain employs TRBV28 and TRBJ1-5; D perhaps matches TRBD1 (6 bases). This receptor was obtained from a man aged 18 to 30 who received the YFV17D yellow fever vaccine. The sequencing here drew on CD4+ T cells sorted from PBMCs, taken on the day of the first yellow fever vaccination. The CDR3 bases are TGTGCCAGCAGGGATCGGGACATTTTTCGGAGGGGCAATCAGCCCCAGCATTTT. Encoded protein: CASRDRDIFRRGNQPQHF.